Listed here are 7 T cell receptor beta chains from one sample, sequenced in a study of siplizumab effects on memory and regulatory T cells. Assay used: immunoSEQ multiplex PCR; TCRdb lists only in-frame clones, some missing. In the table there are about 100,000 clones, roughly 94% of which are singletons. Sequencing was carried out using non-Treg CD4+ T cells sorted from blood. These receptors came from a human donor in good health.

The chain joins TRBV5-8 to TRBJ2-7; the match to TRBD1 covers 7 bases. The trim removed 0 bases at V and 6 bases at J, leaving 9 bases unmatched. Germline V gene data show CDR1 as SGHTS and CDR2 as YDEGEE. This CDR3 is built from 15 residues. Written as DNA, the CDR3 is TGTGCCAGCAGCTTGGGACAGGGTTTGTTTTCCGAGCAGTACTTC. This codes for CASSLGQGLFSEQYF.

The chain recombines TRBV19 with TRBJ1-1; D not resolved. This CDR3 spans 14 amino acids. Germline CDR1 LNHDA, CDR2 SQIVND (reference sequence). V dropped 1 base and J dropped 4 bases, with 10 bases sitting between them. In nucleotides, the CDR3 is TGTGCCAGTAGTATAGGAGGCGCCAGCACTGAAGCTTTCTTT. Its translation is CASSIGGASTEAFF.

Of note for this clone: At one boundary the junction diverges from the germline segment, which might be a read error. The chain uses TRBV20-1 and TRBJ2-7; D not certain. The V gene's germline CDR1 is DFQATT and CDR2 SNEGSKA (reference sequence). The CDR3 has 11 residues. This chain's CDR3 is CSARVGLAPIF. As DNA, the CDR3 is TGCAGTGCTAGAGTTGGGCTTGCCCCTATCTTC.

The V gene is TRBV5-6, the J gene TRBJ2-5; tentative D call: TRBD2 (5 bases). Germline CDR1 is SGHDT and CDR2 is YYEEEE. The CDR3 covers 12 residues. V was cut by 2 bases and J by 4 bases, with 6 bases left in between. The CDR3 region has the DNA TGTGCCAGCAGCTTTGGAGGAGAGACCCAGTACTTC. Translating gives CASSFGGETQYF.

The chain joins TRBV7-8 to TRBJ2-1; TRBD2 matches at 12 bases. Germline assignment: CDR1 SGHVS and CDR2 FQNEAQ. This CDR3 has 16 residues. The J segment lost 8 bases and the V segment lost 3 bases, leaving 8 bases of the junction unmatched. The CDR3: CASSFRPSGRADEQFF. The CDR3 coding sequence is TGTGCCAGCAGCTTTAGGCCTAGCGGGAGGGCCGATGAGCAGTTCTTC.

The chain uses TRBV7-6 and TRBJ2-3, with a tentative D call TRBD1 (6 bases). The ends were cut back, 5 bases at V and 3 bases at J, with 9 bases in the middle. Germline loops: CDR1 SGHVS, CDR2 FNYEAQ. The CDR3 runs 13 residues. CDR3 protein: CASSKRGTDTQYF. DNA of the CDR3: TGTGCCAGCAGCAAAAGGGGGACAGATACGCAGTATTTT.

V gene TRBV5-1 combines with J gene TRBJ1-4; D ambiguous. This CDR3 has 12 residues. Deletions cut 4 bases from V and 5 bases from J, with 6 bases between. Per the germline V gene, CDR1 is SGHRS and CDR2 is YFSETQ. In nucleotides, the CDR3 is TGCGCCAGCAGCCTGGACAATGAAAAACTGTTTTTT. It specifies CASSLDNEKLFF.